What follows are 2 T cell receptor beta chains derived from one specimen sequenced in a study of a mutant IDH1 vaccine in newly diagnosed glioma. The time point: week 35, safety follow-up. Each dose delivered 300 ug of mutant IDH1 20-mer peptide subcutaneously with imiquimod. Clones were read by immunoSEQ multiplex PCR, and TCRdb kept only the in-frame ones, dropping some. The sample yields 35,000 to 50,000 clones, 85% to 95% seen once. These TCRs' antigens remain unknown. Sequences were derived from PBMCs, sampled from a glioma patient whose treatment included an IDH1 peptide vaccine. All receptors derive from a man between 45 and 60 years old with glioma.

CDR3 sequence: CASSQAGLSAYEQYF. The CDR3 DNA is TGTGCCAGCAGCCAAGCCGGACTGTCAGCCTACGAGCAGTACTTC. The rearrangement joins TRBV4-2 to TRBJ2-7; D is perhaps TRBD2 (5 bases). Germline values: CDR1 LGHNA, CDR2 YNFKEQ. The CDR3 has 15 residues. The V and J ends lost 1 base and 2 bases respectively, with 12 bases between them.

The chain carries TRBV7-9 and TRBJ2-1; 7 positions agree with TRBD2. The CDR3 contains 12 residues. CDR1 and CDR2 from the germline V gene are SEHNR and FQNEAQ (reference sequence). For the CDR3, the DNA is TGTGCTAGCGGGTGGGTTTACAATGAGCAGTTCTTC. Its translation is CASGWVYNEQFF.